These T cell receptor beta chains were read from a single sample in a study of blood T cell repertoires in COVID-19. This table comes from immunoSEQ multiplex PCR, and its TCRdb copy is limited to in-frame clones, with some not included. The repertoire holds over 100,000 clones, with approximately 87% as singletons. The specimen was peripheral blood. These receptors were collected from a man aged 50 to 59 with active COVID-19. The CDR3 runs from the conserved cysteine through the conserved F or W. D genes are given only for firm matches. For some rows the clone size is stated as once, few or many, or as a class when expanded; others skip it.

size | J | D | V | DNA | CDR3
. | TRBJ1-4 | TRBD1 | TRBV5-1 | TGCGCCAGCAGCTTGGGATTACAGGGGGCGCATGAAAAACTGTTTTTT | CASSLGLQGAHEKLFF
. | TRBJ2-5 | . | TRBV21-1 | TGTGCCAGCAGCAAAGGGACTAGCGGGGAGACCCAGTACTTC | CASSKGTSGETQYF
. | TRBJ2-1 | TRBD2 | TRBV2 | TGTGCCGAGGCGGCTAGCGGCAATGAGCAGTTCTTC | CAEAASGNEQFF
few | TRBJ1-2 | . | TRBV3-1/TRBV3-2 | TGTGCCAGCAGCCAAGATACTGTGACGGGTACTAACTATGGCTACACCTTC | CASSQDTVTGTNYGYTF
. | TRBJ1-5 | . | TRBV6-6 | TGTGCCAGCAGTTACTCGAACGGGGGCAATCAGCCCCAGCATTTT | CASSYSNGGNQPQHF
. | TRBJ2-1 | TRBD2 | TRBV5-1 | TGCGCCACCACCGCCGGGACTAGCGGGGGGGCCTGGTCCTATGAGCAGTTCTTC | CATTAGTSGGAWSYEQFF
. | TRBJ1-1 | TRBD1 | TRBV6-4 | TGTGCCAGCAGCGGACAGGGTCAGACTGAAGCTTTCTTT | CASSGQGQTEAFF
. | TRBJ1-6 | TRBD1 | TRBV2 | TGTGCCAGCATTTTGCAGGGGGGATCACCCCTCCACTTT | CASILQGGSPLHF
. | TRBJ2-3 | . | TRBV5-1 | TGCGCCAGCAGCGCACTAGTGACCACAGATACGCAGTATTTT | CASSALVTTDTQYF
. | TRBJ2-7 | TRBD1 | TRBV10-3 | TGTGCCATCACCCCGGGACAGGGAGTAGAGCAGTACTTC | CAITPGQGVEQYF
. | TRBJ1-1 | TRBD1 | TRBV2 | TGTGCCAGCAGTGCTGGTACAGGGGCATGGAACACTGAAGCTTTCTTT | CASSAGTGAWNTEAFF
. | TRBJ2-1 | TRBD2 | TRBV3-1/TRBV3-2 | TGTGCCAGCAGCCAAGGTAAAGTAGGTGCGGGGGGCTCCAATGAGCAGTTCTTC | CASSQGKVGAGGSNEQFF
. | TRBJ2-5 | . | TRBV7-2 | TGTGCCAGCAGCCCCGGGGGAGTTTCTCTGAAGACCCAGTACTTC | CASSPGGVSLKTQYF
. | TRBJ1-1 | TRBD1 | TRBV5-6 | TGTGCCAGCAGCTGGGACAGGGGGAAACCGAACACTGAAGCTTTCTTT | CASSWDRGKPNTEAFF
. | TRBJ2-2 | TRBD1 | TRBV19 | TGTGCCACCGACAGGGGACAGGGGTGGTCCGGGGAGCTGTTTTTT | CATDRGQGWSGELFF
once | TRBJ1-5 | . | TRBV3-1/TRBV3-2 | TGTGCCAGCAGCCATTCTCAGGGGACCAATCAGCCCCAGCATTTT | CASSHSQGTNQPQHF
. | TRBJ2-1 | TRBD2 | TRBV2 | TGTGCCAGCAGTTTGGCTAGCGGGGGGGCTAGGGAGCAGTTCTTC | CASSLASGGAREQFF
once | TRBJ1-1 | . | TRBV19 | TGTGCCAGTAGCCCCCGGGAGCCAAACACTGAAGCTTTCTTT | CASSPREPNTEAFF
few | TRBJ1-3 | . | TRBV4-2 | TGTGCCAGCAGCCGCTCGGCGGGGGGGAGAATTGGAAACACCATATATTTT | CASSRSAGGRIGNTIYF
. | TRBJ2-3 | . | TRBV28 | TGTGCCAGCAGTTTATACATGACAGCCCCCTTATTTAATACGCAGTATTTT | CASSLYMTAPLFNTQYF
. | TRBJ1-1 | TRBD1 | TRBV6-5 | TGTGCCAGCAGTTACCGACAGGGCGAAGCTTTCTTT | CASSYRQGEAFF
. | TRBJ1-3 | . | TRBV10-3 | TGTGCCATCAGCGGACAGAGCTCTGGAAACACCATATATTTT | CAISGQSSGNTIYF
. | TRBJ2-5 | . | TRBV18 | TGTGCCAGCTCACCGGGCCGGGGGGCTCAAGAGACCCAGTACTTC | CASSPGRGAQETQYF
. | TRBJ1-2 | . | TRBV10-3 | TGTGCCACCACGGCAGGGGCCTATGGCTACACCTTC | CATTAGAYGYTF
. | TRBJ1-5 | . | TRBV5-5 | TGTGCCAGCAGCTTGATAGGAGATAGCAATCAGCCCCAGCATTTT | CASSLIGDSNQPQHF
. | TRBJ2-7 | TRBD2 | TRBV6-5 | TGTGCCAGCAGGTTAGCGGGGTACTCCTACGAGCAGTACTTC | CASRLAGYSYEQYF
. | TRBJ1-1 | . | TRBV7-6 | TGTGCCAGCAGCTTTGGCCCTCTCAACACTGAAGCTTTCTTT | CASSFGPLNTEAFF
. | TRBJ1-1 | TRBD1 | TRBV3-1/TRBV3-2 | TGTGCCAGCAGCCAAGGTAATACTAGGGGGCAGTCTGAAGCTTTCTTT | CASSQGNTRGQSEAFF
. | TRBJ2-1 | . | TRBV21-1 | TGTGCCAGCAGCAAAGGTGGGGGGGCGTCCTACAATGAGCAGTTCTTC | CASSKGGGASYNEQFF
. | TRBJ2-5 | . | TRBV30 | TGTGCCTGGAGTGTTGGGGGGGCGAGGCAAGAGACCCAGTACTTC | CAWSVGGARQETQYF
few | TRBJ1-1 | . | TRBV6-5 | TGTGCCAGCAGTTACTCGAGCTGGGGGGGCACTGAAGCTTTCTTT | CASSYSSWGGTEAFF
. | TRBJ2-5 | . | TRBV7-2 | TGTGCCAGCAGCTTAGGCTTCGGTGAAGAGACCCAGTACTTC | CASSLGFGEETQYF
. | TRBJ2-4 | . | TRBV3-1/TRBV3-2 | TGTGCCAGCAGCCACAAAGGGGGCATTCAGTACTTC | CASSHKGGIQYF
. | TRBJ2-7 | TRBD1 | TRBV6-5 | TGTGCCAGCGGCAGACAGGGCGACGAGCAGTACTTC | CASGRQGDEQYF
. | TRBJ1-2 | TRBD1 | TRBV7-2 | TGTGCCAGCAGCAGCACAGGGGGCACCCATACCGGGGGTGGCTACACCTTC | CASSSTGGTHTGGGYTF